The subject of this entry is one T cell receptor beta chain. Its target is not known. Trimming left V 1 base short and J 1 base short, with 13 bases between. Per the germline V gene, CDR1 is LNHNV and CDR2 is YYDKDF (reference sequence). The CDR3 contains 16 residues. The assay was immunoSEQ multiplex PCR, and TCRdb's table has in-frame clones only and misses some. The sample shows 57,000 or so clones, approximately 93% of them seen only once. This sample was taken from a study of siplizumab effects on memory and regulatory T cells. Study-wide findings and caveats: Naive versus memory phenotype went unassigned for roughly 75-97% of proliferating CD4+ or CD8+ clones. Most alloreactive clones went unmapped to unstimulated subsets; only a minor fraction mapped.

The chain recombines TRBV15 with TRBJ2-5; D possibly corresponds to TRBD1 (6 bases). The sample consisted of CD8+ T cells sorted from blood. This receptor was taken from a human donor in good health. CDR3 protein: CATSRVGTTIQETQYF. The CDR3 DNA reads as TGTGCCACCAGCAGAGTAGGGACAACAATCCAAGAGACCCAGTACTTC.